The 19 T cell receptor beta chains given below trace back to one sample, sequenced in a study of Ad26.COV2.S vaccination and SARS-CoV-2 variants. Assay: immunoSEQ multiplex PCR; the TCRdb copy retains only in-frame clones and omits some. The sample lists around 250,000 clones; roughly 87% were seen once. Treatment of the sample: approximately 18 received Ad26.COV2.S at low or high dose, single or two shots; several received placebo; per-sample allocation not given. Sample collection was performed on day 63 after the first vaccine or placebo injection. The input for sequencing was peripheral blood, taken in a trial of Ad26.COV2.S vaccine versus placebo. The source of these receptors is a person aged 18 to 65 who received the Ad26.COV2.S COVID-19 vaccine or a placebo.

The rearrangement uses TRBV6-2 or TRBV6-3 and TRBJ2-7; possibly TRBD1 or TRBD2 for D (6 bases each). Between the trimmed V and J ends, which lost 6 bases and 5 bases, there was a span of 14 bases. There are 13 residues in the CDR3. Per the germline V gene, CDR1 is MNHEY and CDR2 is SVGEGT. DNA of the CDR3: TGTGCCAGCAGCGGGGCCCGGGGGCACGAGCAGTACTTC. Amino acids: CASSGARGHEQYF.

The chain combines TRBV30 with TRBJ2-6; D perhaps matches TRBD2 (5 bases). Trimming removed 3 bases at V and 4 bases at J, with 10 bases between. Germline V gene data show CDR1 as GTSNPN and CDR2 as SVGIG (reference sequence). CDR3 length equals 14 residues. The CDR3 here is CAWRRVAGANVLTF. CDR3 in DNA: TGTGCCTGGAGGAGGGTTGCCGGGGCCAACGTCCTGACTTTC.

This chain links TRBV4-1 with TRBJ1-4; TRBD1 aligns across 9 bases. Germline V gene data show CDR1 as MGHRA and CDR2 as YSYEKL. V dropped 4 bases and J dropped 0; count of bases not matched to a gene: 6. The CDR3 is made up of 17 amino acids. The CDR3 here is CASSRPRDRATNEKLFF. As DNA, the CDR3 is TGCGCCAGCAGCCGACCTCGGGACAGGGCAACTAATGAAAAACTGTTTTTT.

This CDR3 is CASSPRTSGGATDTQYF. As DNA, the CDR3 is TGTGCCAGCAGCCCCCGGACTAGCGGGGGGGCCACAGATACGCAGTATTTT. The rearrangement uses TRBV7-3 and TRBJ2-3; TRBD2 agrees at 15 bases. Germline V CDR1 and CDR2: SGHTA, FQGTGA. V lost 5 bases and J lost 2; bases outside the gene matches: 5. The CDR3 runs 17 residues.

This clone was observed once. This chain links TRBV10-3 with TRBJ1-6; 9 bases are a match to TRBD1. Per germline, CDR1 ENHRY and CDR2 SYGVKD. CDR3 length equals 15 residues. The V and J ends lost 3 bases and 6 bases, in that order; junction bases with no gene match: 3. CDR3 bases: TGTGCCATCAGTGAAGGGACAGGGCGTAATTCACCCCTCCACTTT. Translating gives CAISEGTGRNSPLHF.

V gene TRBV5-4 combines with J gene TRBJ2-1, with 9 bases identical to TRBD1. Germline CDR1 reads SGHNT; CDR2 reads YYREEE (reference sequence). CDR3 length equals 15 residues. J was trimmed by 3 bases and V by 0 bases; bases with no gene match: 1. CDR3 in amino acids: CASSLGGQGYNEQFF. In nucleotides, the CDR3 is TGTGCCAGCAGCTTGGGGGGACAGGGCTACAATGAGCAGTTCTTC.

The DNA for the CDR3 is TGTGCCAGCAGCCCCGCCCGTGGGAGGTCCGAGGAGCTGTTTTTT. Protein sequence: CASSPARGRSEELFF. The chain uses TRBV9 and TRBJ2-2; possibly TRBD2 for D (6 bases). The V gene's germline CDR1 is SGDLS and CDR2 YYNGEE. CDR3 size: 15 residues. V lost 4 bases and J 10 bases, leaving 20 bases between the germline ends. Looking up the rest from reference TRBV9 and TRBJ2-2 gives the full variable domain: DSGVTQTPKHLITATGQRVTLRCSPRSGDLSVYWYQQSLDQGLQFLIQYYNGEERAKGNILERFSAQQFPDLHSELNLSSLELGDSALYFCASSPARGRSEELFFGEGSRLTVL.

The gene calls are TRBV9 and TRBJ2-5; the D call may be TRBD1 or TRBD2 (5 bases each). Trimming removed 0 bases at V and 1 base at J, with 10 bases between. This CDR3 is 15 amino acids long. Germline values: CDR1 SGDLS, CDR2 YYNGEE. CDR3 nucleotide sequence: TGTGCCAGCAGCGTAGGGGGGAACCCCCAAGAGACCCAGTACTTC. Its translation is CASSVGGNPQETQYF.

The V and J genes are TRBV9 and TRBJ2-4, with TRBD2 matching 13 bases. Germline lookup yields CDR1 SGDLS and CDR2 YYNGEE. The ends lost 0 bases at V and 5 bases at J; junction bases unmatched: 5. The CDR3 is made up of 17 amino acids. The CDR3 loop is CASSVDPTSGGQNIQYF. The CDR3 coding sequence is TGTGCCAGCAGCGTAGACCCGACTAGCGGGGGGCAAAACATTCAGTACTTC.

The V and J genes are TRBV6-1 and TRBJ2-1, with a weak D call TRBD2 (5 bases). Trimming cost V 2 bases and J 7 bases, with 9 bases left between them. CDR1 and CDR2 (germline): MNHNS, SASEGT. There are 13 residues in the CDR3. The DNA for the CDR3 is TGTGCCAGCAGTGAACGAGGGATAAATGAGCAGTTCTTC. Translation: CASSERGINEQFF.

This chain's CDR3 is CASSYGQGWYEQFF. DNA of the CDR3: TGTGCCAGCAGTTACGGACAGGGTTGGTATGAGCAGTTCTTC. V and J are TRBV6-2 or TRBV6-3 and TRBJ2-1, with 8 bases identical to TRBD1. Germline-derived CDR1 and CDR2 are MNHEY and SVGEGT. Trimming removed 2 bases from V and 8 bases from J; junction bases left unmatched: 5. This CDR3 spans 14 amino acids.

This clone has a handful of counts. V and J are TRBV5-1 and TRBJ2-5, with 8 bases fitting TRBD1. Trimming at V came to 4 bases and at J to 5 bases, leaving 16 bases not matched to a gene. In germline, CDR1 is SGHRS, CDR2 YFSETQ. The CDR3 loop spans 17 amino acids. The CDR3 DNA sequence: TGCGCCAGCAGCCTCGGACATGGGACAGGTCTCGGGGAGACCCAGTACTTC. Its translation: CASSLGHGTGLGETQYF.

This clone was seen a handful of times. This sequence joins TRBV7-9 and TRBJ1-4; D is unclear. The V end lost 2 bases, the J end lost 5 bases, and 15 bases lay between the germline ends. The CDR3 has 16 amino acids. The germline gives CDR1 SEHNR, CDR2 FQNEAQ (reference sequence). The CDR3 sequence: CASSLFNSALNEKLFF. CDR3 in DNA: TGTGCCAGCAGCTTATTCAACTCAGCCTTAAATGAAAAACTGTTTTTT.

This rearrangement joins TRBV9 to TRBJ2-1; 9 nucleotides agree with TRBD2. V dropped 4 bases and J dropped 6; count of bases not matched to a gene: 5. The CDR3 runs 14 residues. The germline gives CDR1 SGDLS, CDR2 YYNGEE. Here the CDR3 reads CASSLAGRGNEQFF. CDR3 bases: TGTGCCAGCAGCCTAGCGGGGAGGGGCAATGAGCAGTTCTTC. Filled out from reference TRBV9 and TRBJ2-1, the complete variable domain reads DSGVTQTPKHLITATGQRVTLRCSPRSGDLSVYWYQQSLDQGLQFLIQYYNGEERAKGNILERFSAQQFPDLHSELNLSSLELGDSALYFCASSLAGRGNEQFFGPGTRLTVL.

This clone was counted only a few times. The V gene is TRBV5-1, the J gene TRBJ1-1; possible D gene TRBD1, 5 bases. CDR1 and CDR2 (germline): SGHRS, YFSETQ. The CDR3 is 13 amino acids. Trimming took off 4 bases at V and 5 bases at J, with 12 bases between the two ends. The CDR3 DNA is TGCGCCAGCAGCACCCAGGGTATAACTGAAGCTTTCTTT. This gives the protein CASSTQGITEAFF.

The chain joins TRBV19 to TRBJ2-6, with 7 bases fitting TRBD1. CDR1 LNHDA and CDR2 SQIVND come from the germline V gene (reference sequence). The CDR3 loop spans 15 amino acids. The trim removed 5 bases at V and 1 base at J, leaving 2 bases unmatched. The CDR3 is CASSVTGSGANVLTF. Here the CDR3 DNA reads TGTGCCAGTAGTGTGACAGGGTCTGGGGCCAACGTCCTGACTTTC.

The chain joins TRBV27 to TRBJ2-2; TRBD2 matches at 7 bases. CDR1 is MNHEY and CDR2 is SMNVEV in the germline V gene (reference sequence). The junction had 7 bases not matched to a gene; V was cut back by 4 bases and J by 2 bases. The CDR3 runs to 16 residues. The CDR3 spells CASSSLGLGNTGELFF. The CDR3 DNA is TGTGCCAGCAGTTCCTTAGGACTAGGAAACACCGGGGAGCTGTTTTTT.

This clone showed up just a few times. Additional DNA sequences in this sample encode the identical CDR3. V and J are TRBV3-1 (or the pseudogene TRBV3-2) and TRBJ2-3; D is unclear. The CDR3 has 12 amino acids. V lost 1 base, J lost 2 bases, and 1 base lay in between. The germline gives CDR1 LGHDT, CDR2 YNNKEL (reference sequence). CDR3 DNA sequence: TGTGCCAGCAGCCAAGTCACAGATACGCAGTATTTT. Protein: CASSQVTDTQYF.

In DNA, the CDR3 is TGTGCCAGCAGCCAGGCAGGGTGGCGGACAGATACGCAGTATTTT. It specifies CASSQAGWRTDTQYF. The chain has TRBV3-1 (or the pseudogene TRBV3-2) and TRBJ2-3, with D perhaps TRBD1 (5 bases). The CDR3 totals 15 residues. CDR1 is LGHDT and CDR2 is YNNKEL in the germline V gene (reference sequence). V was clipped by 3 bases and J by 3 bases, with 13 bases between them.